This entry is about one TCR beta chain. This sample was included in a study of technical replicates of blood from several donors. This CDR3 is built from 14 residues. V dropped 1 base and J dropped 0 bases, with 8 bases sitting between them. The germline V gene encodes CDR1 SGHRS and CDR2 YFSETQ. Profiling relied on immunoSEQ multiplex PCR, and the TCRdb table lists in-frame clones only, not all of them. This sample has about 75,000 clones, with 91% found just once. Material for sequencing was T cells isolated from PBMCs. This clonotype originated in a human donor in good health. Some clones in this sample may be carry-over from other donors' samples. The chain combines TRBV5-1 with TRBJ2-7; D remains unclear. CDR3 region: CASSLLASSYEQYF. CDR3 coding DNA: TGCGCCAGCAGCTTGTTGGCCTCCTCCTACGAGCAGTACTTC. Variable domain in full (rest from reference TRBV5-1 and TRBJ2-7): KAGVTQTPRYLIKTRGQQVTLSCSPISGHRSVSWYQQTPGQGLQFLFEYFSETQRNKGNFPGRFSGRQFSNSRSEMNVSTLELGDSALYLCASSLLASSYEQYFGPGTRLTVT.